This T cell receptor beta chain was captured by sequencing in a study of cytomegalovirus exposure and HLA in healthy donors. Study background: From donors who were HLA-typed, an early data release held about 89 million unique TCRs. Overall study results and limits: An assumption of roughly uniform sequencing depth across donors underlay the presence/absence analyses. Later analysis suggested most CMV-associated TCR beta chains were HLA-restricted.

The PCR was carried out with 60 Vbeta primers and 13 Jbeta primers. Sequencing was performed with immunoSEQ multiplex PCR; in TCRdb, only in-frame clones are kept and a portion is missing. Here the sample spans 150,000 to 200,000 clones, around 77% being singletons. CDR3 length: 14 amino acids. J gave up 7 bases and V 5 bases, and 11 bases lay outside the gene matches. Germline CDR1 is SQVTM and CDR2 is ANQGSEA. The table lists this clone with a count of one. Its antigen is not known. What was sequenced was PBMCs. J is TRBJ2-7 and V is TRBV29-1, with TRBD2 matching over 10 bases. The origin of this receptor is a female donor in good health and CMV-seronegative. The CDR3 here is CSVLPAGGAKEQYF. CDR3 coding DNA: TGCAGCGTTCTTCCAGCGGGGGGGGCCAAAGAGCAGTACTTC.